The entry that follows covers one TCR beta chain sequence. Trimming cost V 3 bases and J 8 bases; bases outside gene matches: 6. The CDR3 runs to 15 residues. Germline CDR1 LNHDA, CDR2 SQIVND (reference sequence). Generated by immunoSEQ multiplex PCR, the TCRdb table keeps only in-frame clones and is missing some. The data show about 220,000 clones, around 80% seen once. The data belong to a study of blood T cell repertoires in COVID-19. The V call is TRBV19, the J call TRBJ2-1; 11 bases line up with TRBD2. Sequenced input: peripheral blood. The clonotype comes from a man in his fifties or sixties with active or convalescent COVID-19. The CDR3 sequence: CASSISGGAWDEQFF. Here the CDR3 DNA reads TGTGCCAGTAGTATTAGCGGGGGGGCTTGGGATGAGCAGTTCTTC.